This entry features one T cell receptor (beta chain) sequence. Its antigen remains unidentified. The naive CD8 subset, CD45RO-negative cells positively selected for CCR7, excluded terminally differentiated effector memory CD45RA+ cells. The source of the sample is a study of shared clonotypes between healthy human individuals. Study summary: Per donor, three plates held CD4 naive cells, three held CD4 memory, two held CD8 naive and one held CD8 memory.

Overall study results and limits: Sharing across four donors was highest in naive CD4 (about 5%) and lowest in memory CD8 (roughly 0.4%).

The input for sorted-subset replicate PCRs was around 0.2 ug DNA, around 27,000 T cell genomes. The method was immunoSEQ multiplex PCR; TCRdb's version includes in-frame clones alone and lacks a portion of them. The data show roughly 590,000 clones, roughly 95% seen once. Per the germline V gene, CDR1 is SNHLY and CDR2 is FYNNEI. This CDR3 has 14 amino acids. Trimming took off 0 bases at V and 6 bases at J, with 11 bases between the two ends. The rearrangement links TRBV2 to TRBJ1-1; D not certain. This receptor was identified in a woman in her 30s in good health. The source material was naive CD8+ T cells sorted from blood. The CDR3 nucleotides are TGTGCCAGCAGTGAAGCGCTGATCGGTCCTGAAGCTTTCTTT. It codes for CASSEALIGPEAFF.